This T cell receptor beta chain was captured in a study of CD8+ T cells in alopecia areata (dated by TCRdb to the late 2010s). Regarding the study in general: The study used high-throughput TCRbeta sequencing to examine T cell clonal expansion in alopecia areata, in both the C3H/HeJ mouse model and human patients. In humans, TCRbeta sequencing was performed on scalp tissue and on sorted CD4+ and CD8+ peripheral blood T cells from healthy controls and from patients with patchy or totalis/universalis alopecia areata. Scalp clonality was compared among normal scalp (n=4), patchy alopecia areata scalp (n=8), and alopecia totalis/universalis scalp (n=8). RNA came from the PAXgene miRNA kit for fixed scalp, the miRNeasy kit for PBMCs, and the RNeasy kit for mouse skin. TCRbeta CDR3 regions were amplified by immunoSEQ multiplex PCR with 35 Vbeta forward and 13 Jbeta reverse primers.

Peripheral blood and lesional scalp punch biopsies were obtained from patients with alopecia areata. PBMCs were isolated by density centrifugation and stained for CD3, CD4 and CD8, and CD4+ and CD8+ T cells were sorted on a FACSAria. Alopecia areata patients who were not treated were recruited through a multicenter biomarker study. For roughly 5 biomarker-study patients, blood CD8+ T cells were further sorted into NKG2D-low and NKG2D-high fractions. The CDR3, from cysteine to phenylalanine, totals 15 residues. Only the CDR3 DNA is retained, 45 bases long and in frame from the first base. Ends trimmed: V by 0 bases, J by 3 bases; bases unmatched to a gene: 5. As encoded in the germline V gene (reference sequence), CDR1 is GTSNPN while CDR2 is SVGIG. Results the study describes overall, beyond this receptor: Compared with normal scalp, lesional scalp, particularly in alopecia totalis/universalis, had higher clonality and more expanded CD8+ clones, which suggests antigenic drive. Shared TCR sequences between patients were less evident than in mice, which may be partly attributable to HLA diversity in the patient population. Unlike mouse skin, which is dominated by gammadelta T cells, normal human skin has resident alphabeta T cells that are also sequenced, and this complicates analysis of the scalp TCR repertoire.

This clone was seen once. Its antigen is not yet known. No base qualities exist here, and no much larger clone lies one base off it. Library creation used the immunoSEQ multiplex PCR assay. To provide template for TCR sequencing, every sample had RNA extracted and reverse transcribed into cDNA. SuperScript III was used to make first-strand cDNA, primed with a 2:1 mix of oligo-dT and random hexamers. A synthetic immune receptor repertoire was used to measure amplification bias, and any remaining bias was corrected computationally. Turning to the authors' computational methods: Raw reads were preprocessed to remove errors, and CDR3 was defined according to IMGT conventions as the region from the conserved cysteine to phenylalanine. To get clonality, Shannon entropy was normalized by log2 of the number of productive unique TCRs and the result was subtracted from 1. Whether scalp clones were CD4 or CD8 was inferred by matching scalp TCRbeta sequences against CD4 and CD8 repertoires sorted from blood. The immuneACCESS repertoire file appears here via TCRdb, limited to in-frame rearrangements. These files lack a portion of the clones; in checked studies, under half of the deficit traces to unresolved V genes, and the cause of the others is not known. The D gene and trimming were derived from the DNA, and the V and J assignments and clone size from that table. This sample holds tens of thousands of clones; roughly 51% were observed only once. Around 5% of the sample comes from the top ten.

Sequenced sample: NKG2D-high CD8+ T cells sorted from blood. In light of the paper, this sample's cell subset or site label describes: sorted CD8+ NKG2D-high blood T cells. The origin of this receptor is a human donor with alopecia areata. The chain uses TRBV30 and TRBJ2-7; 10 bases in the middle match TRBD2. The base sequence is TGTGCCTGGAGTGTCTCTAGCGGGGGACACTACGAGCAGTACTTC. Its protein is CAWSVSSGGHYEQYF.